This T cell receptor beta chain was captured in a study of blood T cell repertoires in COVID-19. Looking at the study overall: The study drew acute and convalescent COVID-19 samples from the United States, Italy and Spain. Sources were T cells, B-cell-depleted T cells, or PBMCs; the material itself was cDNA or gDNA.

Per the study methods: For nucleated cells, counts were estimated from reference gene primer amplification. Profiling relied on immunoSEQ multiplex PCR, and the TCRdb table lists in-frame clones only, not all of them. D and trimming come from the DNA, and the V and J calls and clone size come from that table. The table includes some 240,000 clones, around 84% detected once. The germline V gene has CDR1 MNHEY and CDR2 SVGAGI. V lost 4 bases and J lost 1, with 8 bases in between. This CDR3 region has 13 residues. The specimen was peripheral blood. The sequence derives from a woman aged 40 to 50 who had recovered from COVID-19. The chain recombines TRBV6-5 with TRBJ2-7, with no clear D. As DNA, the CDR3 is TGTGCCAGCAGTTTGGGCCCTTCCTACGAGCAGTACTTC. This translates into CASSLGPSYEQYF.